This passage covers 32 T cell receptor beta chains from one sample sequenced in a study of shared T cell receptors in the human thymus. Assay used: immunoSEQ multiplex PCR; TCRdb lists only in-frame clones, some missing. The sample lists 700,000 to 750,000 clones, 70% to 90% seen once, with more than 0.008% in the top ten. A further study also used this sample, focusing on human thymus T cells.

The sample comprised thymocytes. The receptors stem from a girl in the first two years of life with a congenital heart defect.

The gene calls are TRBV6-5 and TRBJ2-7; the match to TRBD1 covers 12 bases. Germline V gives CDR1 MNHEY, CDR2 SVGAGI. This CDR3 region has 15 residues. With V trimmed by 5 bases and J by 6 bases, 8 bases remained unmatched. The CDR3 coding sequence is TGTGCCAGCAGTACGCCCGGGACAGGGGGCGTCGAGCAGTACTTC. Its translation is CASSTPGTGGVEQYF.

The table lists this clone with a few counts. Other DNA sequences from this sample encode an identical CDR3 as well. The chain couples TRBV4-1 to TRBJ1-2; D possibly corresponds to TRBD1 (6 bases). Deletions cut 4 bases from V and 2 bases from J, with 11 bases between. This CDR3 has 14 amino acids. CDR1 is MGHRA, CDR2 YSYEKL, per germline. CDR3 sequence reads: CASSRRTENYGYTF. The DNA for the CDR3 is TGCGCCAGCAGCCGACGGACAGAAAACTATGGCTACACCTTC.

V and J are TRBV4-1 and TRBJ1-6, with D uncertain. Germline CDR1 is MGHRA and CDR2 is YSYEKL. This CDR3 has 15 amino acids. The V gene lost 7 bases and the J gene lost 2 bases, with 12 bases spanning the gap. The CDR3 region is CASTPEVTYNSPLHF. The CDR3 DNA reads TGCGCCAGCACCCCGGAGGTTACCTATAATTCACCCCTCCACTTT.

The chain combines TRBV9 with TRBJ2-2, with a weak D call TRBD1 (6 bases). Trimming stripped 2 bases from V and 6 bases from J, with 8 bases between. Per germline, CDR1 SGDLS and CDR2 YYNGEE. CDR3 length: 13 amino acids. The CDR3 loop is CASSVTGPGELFF. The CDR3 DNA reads TGTGCCAGCAGCGTGACAGGCCCCGGGGAGCTGTTTTTT.

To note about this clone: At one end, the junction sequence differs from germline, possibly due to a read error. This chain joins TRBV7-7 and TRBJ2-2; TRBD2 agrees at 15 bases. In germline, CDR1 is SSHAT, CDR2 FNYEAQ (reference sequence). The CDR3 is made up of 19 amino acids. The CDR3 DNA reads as TGTGCTAGCAGCTCGACCGCCGGGACTAGCGGGGGGTATGTCGGGGAGCTGTTTTTT. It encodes CASSSTAGTSGGYVGELFF.

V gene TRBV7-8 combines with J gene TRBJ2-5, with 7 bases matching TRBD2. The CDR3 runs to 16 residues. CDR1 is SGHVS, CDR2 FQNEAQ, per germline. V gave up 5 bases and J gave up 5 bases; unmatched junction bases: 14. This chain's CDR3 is CASSAPLTGGRETQYF. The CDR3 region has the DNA TGTGCCAGCAGCGCGCCCCTGACGGGGGGAAGGGAGACCCAGTACTTC.

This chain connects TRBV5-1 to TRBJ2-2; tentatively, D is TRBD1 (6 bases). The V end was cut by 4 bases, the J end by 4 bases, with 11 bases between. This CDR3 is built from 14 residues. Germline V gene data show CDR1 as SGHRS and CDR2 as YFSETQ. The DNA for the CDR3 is TGCGCCAGCAGCAGATACAGGGTCACCGGGGAGCTGTTTTTT. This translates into CASSRYRVTGELFF.

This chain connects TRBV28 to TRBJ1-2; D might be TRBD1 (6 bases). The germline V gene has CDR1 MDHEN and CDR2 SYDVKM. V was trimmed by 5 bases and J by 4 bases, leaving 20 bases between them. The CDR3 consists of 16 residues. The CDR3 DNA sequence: TGTGCCAGCAGTGCGCACGAGGGGGGGCAAGTCTATGGCTACACCTTC. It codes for CASSAHEGGQVYGYTF.

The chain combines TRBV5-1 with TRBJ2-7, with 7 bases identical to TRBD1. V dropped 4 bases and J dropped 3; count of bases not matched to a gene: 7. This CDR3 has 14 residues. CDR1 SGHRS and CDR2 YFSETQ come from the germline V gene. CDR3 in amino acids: CASSPHRGVYEQYF. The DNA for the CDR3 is TGCGCCAGCAGCCCCCACAGGGGAGTCTACGAGCAGTACTTC.

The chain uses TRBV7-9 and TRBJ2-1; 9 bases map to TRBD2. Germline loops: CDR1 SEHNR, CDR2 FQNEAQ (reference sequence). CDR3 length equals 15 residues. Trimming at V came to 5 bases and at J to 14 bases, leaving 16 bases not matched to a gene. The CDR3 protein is CASSLFLAGDREEFF. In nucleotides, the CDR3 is TGTGCCAGCAGCCTATTCTTAGCGGGGGATCGGGAGGAGTTCTTC. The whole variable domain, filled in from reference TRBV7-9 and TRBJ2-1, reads DTGVSQNPRHKITKRGQNVTFRCDPISEHNRLYWYRQTLGQGPEFLTYFQNEAQLEKSRLLSDRFSAERPKGSFSTLEIQRTEQGDSAMYLCASSLFLAGDREEFFGPGTRLTVL.

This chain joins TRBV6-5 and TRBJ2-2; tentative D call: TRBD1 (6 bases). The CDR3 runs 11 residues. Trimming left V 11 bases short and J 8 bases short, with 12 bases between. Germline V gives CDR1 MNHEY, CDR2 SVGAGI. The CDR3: CALQGSGELFF. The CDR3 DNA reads TGTGCCCTACAGGGTTCGGGGGAGCTGTTTTTT.

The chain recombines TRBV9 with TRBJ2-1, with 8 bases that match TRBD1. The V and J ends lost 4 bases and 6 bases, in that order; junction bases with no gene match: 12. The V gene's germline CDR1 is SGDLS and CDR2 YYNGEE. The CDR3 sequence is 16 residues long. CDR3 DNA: TGTGCCAGCAGCCCGGGACAGGTTAGTGGGGCCAATGAGCAGTTCTTC. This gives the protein CASSPGQVSGANEQFF.

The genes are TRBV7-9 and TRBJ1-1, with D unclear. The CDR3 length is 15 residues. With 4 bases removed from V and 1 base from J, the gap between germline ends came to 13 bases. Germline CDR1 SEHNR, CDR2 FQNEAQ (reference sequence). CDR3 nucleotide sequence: TGTGCCAGCAGCTACATCTCCGTAAGGAACACTGAAGCTTTCTTT. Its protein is CASSYISVRNTEAFF.

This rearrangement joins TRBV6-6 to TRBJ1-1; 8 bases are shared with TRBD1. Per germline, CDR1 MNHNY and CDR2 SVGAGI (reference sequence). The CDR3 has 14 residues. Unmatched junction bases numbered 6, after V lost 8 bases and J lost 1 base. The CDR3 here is CASPDDRGNTEAFF. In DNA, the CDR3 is TGTGCCAGCCCAGACGACAGGGGGAACACTGAAGCTTTCTTT.

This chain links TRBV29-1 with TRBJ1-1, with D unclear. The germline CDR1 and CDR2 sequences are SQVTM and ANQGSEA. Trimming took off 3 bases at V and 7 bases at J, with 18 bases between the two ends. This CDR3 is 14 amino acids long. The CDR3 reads CSVELRHLSYEAFF. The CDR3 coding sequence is TGCAGCGTTGAGCTAAGACACCTATCCTATGAAGCTTTCTTT.

The CDR3 coding sequence is TGTGCCAGTAGTCCGACGGGACAGGGTATTTCCGATAGCTCCTACGAGCAGTACTTC. This sequence encodes CASSPTGQGISDSSYEQYF. The chain combines TRBV19 with TRBJ2-7; 9 nucleotides align to TRBD1. Germline V CDR1 and CDR2: LNHDA, SQIVND (reference sequence). V was pared by 5 bases and J by 0 bases, with 17 bases of the junction left unmatched. This CDR3 has 19 residues.

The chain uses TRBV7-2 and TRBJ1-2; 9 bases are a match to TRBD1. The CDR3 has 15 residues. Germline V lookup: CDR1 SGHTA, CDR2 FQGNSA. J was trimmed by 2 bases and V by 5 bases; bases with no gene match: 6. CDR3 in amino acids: CASSTGGKKNYGYTF. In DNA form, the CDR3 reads TGTGCCAGCAGCACAGGGGGCAAAAAAAACTATGGCTACACCTTC. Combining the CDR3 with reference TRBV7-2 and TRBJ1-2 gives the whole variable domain GAGVSQSPSNKVTEKGKDVELRCDPISGHTALYWYRQSLGQGLEFLIYFQGNSAPDKSGLPSDRFSAERTGGSVSTLTIQRTQQEDSAVYLCASSTGGKKNYGYTFGSGTRLTVV.

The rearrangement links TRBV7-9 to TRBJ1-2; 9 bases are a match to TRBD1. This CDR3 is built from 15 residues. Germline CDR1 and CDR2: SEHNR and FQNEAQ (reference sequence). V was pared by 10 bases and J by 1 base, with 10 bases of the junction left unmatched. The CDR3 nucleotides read TGTGCCACCTCGGACAGGGGATTTCTTAACTATGGCTACACCTTC. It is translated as CATSDRGFLNYGYTF.

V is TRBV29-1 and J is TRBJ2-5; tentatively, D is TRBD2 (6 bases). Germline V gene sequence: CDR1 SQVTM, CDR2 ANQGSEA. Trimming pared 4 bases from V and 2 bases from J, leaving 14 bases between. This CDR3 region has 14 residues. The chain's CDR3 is CSVGLGGPQETQYF. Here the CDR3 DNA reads TGCAGCGTTGGTTTGGGGGGACCTCAAGAGACCCAGTACTTC. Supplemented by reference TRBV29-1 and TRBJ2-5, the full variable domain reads SAVISQKPSRDICQRGTSLTIQCQVDSQVTMMFWYRQQPGQSLTLIATANQGSEATYESGFVIDKFPISRPNLTFSTLTVSNMSPEDSSIYLCSVGLGGPQETQYFGPGTRLLVL.

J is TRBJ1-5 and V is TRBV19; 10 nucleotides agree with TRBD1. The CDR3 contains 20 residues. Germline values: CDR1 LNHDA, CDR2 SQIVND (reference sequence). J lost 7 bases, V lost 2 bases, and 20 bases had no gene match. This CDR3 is CASSIKHPTGGVVGAQPQHF. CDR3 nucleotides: TGTGCCAGTAGTATAAAGCACCCGACAGGGGGCGTAGTGGGGGCGCAGCCCCAGCATTTT.

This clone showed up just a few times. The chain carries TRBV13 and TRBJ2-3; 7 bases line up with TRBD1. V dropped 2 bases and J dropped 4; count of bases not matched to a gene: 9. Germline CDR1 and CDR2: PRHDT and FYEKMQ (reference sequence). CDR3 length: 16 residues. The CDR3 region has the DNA TGTGCCAGCAGCTTAACCGGGACAGTCAGGGCAGATACGCAGTATTTT. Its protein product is CASSLTGTVRADTQYF. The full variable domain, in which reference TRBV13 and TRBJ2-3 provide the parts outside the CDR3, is AAGVIQSPRHLIKEKRETATLKCYPIPRHDTVYWYQQGPGQDPQFLISFYEKMQSDKGSIPDRFSAQQFSDYHSELNMSSLELGDSALYFCASSLTGTVRADTQYFGPGTRLTVL.

The CDR3 coding sequence is TGTGCCAGCAGCTTGGAAATGGCAGAAGCTAACTATGGCTACACCTTC. Protein product: CASSLEMAEANYGYTF. The rearrangement joins TRBV5-6 to TRBJ1-2, with unresolved D. This CDR3 comprises 16 residues. Germline assignment: CDR1 SGHDT and CDR2 YYEEEE. The V end lost 0 bases, the J end lost 0 bases, and 12 bases lay between the germline ends.

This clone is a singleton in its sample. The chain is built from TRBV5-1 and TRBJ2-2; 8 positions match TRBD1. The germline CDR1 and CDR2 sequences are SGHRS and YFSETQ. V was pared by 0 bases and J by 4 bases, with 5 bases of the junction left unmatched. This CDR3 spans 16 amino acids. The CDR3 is CASSLEARGRTGELFF. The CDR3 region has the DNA TGCGCCAGCAGCTTGGAGGCCAGGGGGCGCACCGGGGAGCTGTTTTTT.

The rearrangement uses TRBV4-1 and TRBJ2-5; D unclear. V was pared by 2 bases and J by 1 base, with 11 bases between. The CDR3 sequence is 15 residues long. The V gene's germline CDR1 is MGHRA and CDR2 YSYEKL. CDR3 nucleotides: TGCGCCAGCAGCCAAACCGTACACCTCCAAGAGACCCAGTACTTC. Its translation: CASSQTVHLQETQYF.

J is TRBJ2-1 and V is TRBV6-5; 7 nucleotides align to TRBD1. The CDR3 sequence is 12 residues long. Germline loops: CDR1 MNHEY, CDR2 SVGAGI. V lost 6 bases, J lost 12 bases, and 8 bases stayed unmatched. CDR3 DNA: TGTGCCAGCAGACCAAGTGGGACAGCGCAGTTCTTC. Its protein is CASRPSGTAQFF.

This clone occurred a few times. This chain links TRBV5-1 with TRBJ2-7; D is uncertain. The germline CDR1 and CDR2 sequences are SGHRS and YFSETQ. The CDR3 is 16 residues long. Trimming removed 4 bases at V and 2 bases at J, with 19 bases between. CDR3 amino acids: CASSLTTPPSPYEQYF. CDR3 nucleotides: TGCGCCAGCAGCCTTACTACACCGCCGTCTCCCTACGAGCAGTACTTC. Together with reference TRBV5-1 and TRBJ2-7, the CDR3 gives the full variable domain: KAGVTQTPRYLIKTRGQQVTLSCSPISGHRSVSWYQQTPGQGLQFLFEYFSETQRNKGNFPGRFSGRQFSNSRSEMNVSTLELGDSALYLCASSLTTPPSPYEQYFGPGTRLTVT.

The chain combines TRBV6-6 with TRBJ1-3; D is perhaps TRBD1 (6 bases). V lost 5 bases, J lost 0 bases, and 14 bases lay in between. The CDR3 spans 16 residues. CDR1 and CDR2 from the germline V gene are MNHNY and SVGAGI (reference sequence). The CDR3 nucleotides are TGTGCCAGCAGTATCCGCAGGGGCGACTCTGGAAACACCATATATTTT. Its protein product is CASSIRRGDSGNTIYF.

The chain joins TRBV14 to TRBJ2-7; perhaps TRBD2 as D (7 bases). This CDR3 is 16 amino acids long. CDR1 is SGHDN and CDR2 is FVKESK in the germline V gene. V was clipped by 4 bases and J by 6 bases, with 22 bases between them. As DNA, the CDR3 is TGTGCCAGCAGCCTAAGGGGAGGGGGAAGGGGTACCGAGCAGTACTTC. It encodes CASSLRGGGRGTEQYF.

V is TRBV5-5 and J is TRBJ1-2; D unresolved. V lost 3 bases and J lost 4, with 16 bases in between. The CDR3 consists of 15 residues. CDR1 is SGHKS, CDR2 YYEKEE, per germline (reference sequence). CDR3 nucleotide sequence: TGTGCCAGCAGCTGGGCGCTCTTCCCTTCCTATGGCTACACCTTC. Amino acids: CASSWALFPSYGYTF.

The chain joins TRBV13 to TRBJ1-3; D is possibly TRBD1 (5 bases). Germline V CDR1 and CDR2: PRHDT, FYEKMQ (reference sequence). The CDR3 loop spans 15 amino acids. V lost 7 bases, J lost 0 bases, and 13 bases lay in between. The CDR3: CASTTGHISGNTIYF. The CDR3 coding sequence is TGTGCCAGCACCACCGGACATATCTCTGGAAACACCATATATTTT.

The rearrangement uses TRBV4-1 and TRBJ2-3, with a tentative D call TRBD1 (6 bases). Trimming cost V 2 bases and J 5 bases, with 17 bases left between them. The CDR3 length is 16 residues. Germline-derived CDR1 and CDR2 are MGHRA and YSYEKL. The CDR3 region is CASSQRPQGVIDTQYF. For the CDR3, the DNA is TGCGCCAGCAGCCAACGGCCACAGGGAGTAATAGATACGCAGTATTTT.

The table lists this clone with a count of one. CDR3 amino acids: CASSLVVRVSGGPSYNEQFF. The CDR3 DNA follows: TGCGCCAGCAGCTTGGTAGTTCGGGTTAGCGGGGGGCCATCCTACAATGAGCAGTTCTTC. The rearrangement uses TRBV5-1 and TRBJ2-1, with 10 nucleotides matching TRBD2. Germline V CDR1 and CDR2: SGHRS, YFSETQ. Losses at the gene ends were 0 bases for V and 1 base for J; bases not matched to a gene: 13. The CDR3 length is 20 residues. Full variable domain (remainder filled in from reference TRBV5-1 and TRBJ2-1): KAGVTQTPRYLIKTRGQQVTLSCSPISGHRSVSWYQQTPGQGLQFLFEYFSETQRNKGNFPGRFSGRQFSNSRSEMNVSTLELGDSALYLCASSLVVRVSGGPSYNEQFFGPGTRLTVL.